The source of this T cell receptor (beta chain) is a study of blood T cell repertoires in COVID-19. Overall study context: Collection of acute and convalescent COVID-19 samples took place in the United States, Italy and Spain.

The germline V gene has CDR1 SEHNR and CDR2 FQNEAQ (reference sequence). This CDR3 comprises 14 residues. Trimming took off 2 bases at V and 2 bases at J, with 7 bases between the two ends. This clone has only one observation. Produced via immunoSEQ multiplex PCR; TCRdb's table is partial and in-frame only. This table holds roughly 220,000 clones, around 80% found once. This clonotype was obtained from a man aged 25-45 years with acute COVID-19. Sequencing used PBMCs or T cells enriched from blood (not recorded which). The chain combines TRBV7-9 with TRBJ1-3; D is uncertain. CDR3 DNA: TGTGCCAGCAGCTTAAGCCATCCTGGAAACACCATATATTTT. Translating it yields CASSLSHPGNTIYF.